This is a list of T cell receptor beta chains from one sample in a study of memory CD4+ T cells and cytomegalovirus serostatus. Assay used: immunoSEQ multiplex PCR; TCRdb lists only in-frame clones, some missing. The sample yields tens of thousands of clones, approximately 80% seen once. Sample: memory CD4+ T cells from blood. The origin of the receptors is an adult in good health and CMV-seropositive. Both conserved end residues are part of each CDR3. Each record gives: V gene, D gene, clone size, J gene, CDR3 protein, CDR3 DNA. The D gene is left open where the match is weak. Clone size, where shown, is once, few, many, or a class for clones that have expanded.

TRBV28	.	.	TRBJ2-3	CASSSAGQPTDTQYF	TGTGCCAGCAGTTCCGCGGGACAGCCCACAGATACGCAGTATTTT
TRBV18	.	few	TRBJ2-1	CASSPGYRGVYNEQFF	TGTGCCAGCTCACCGGGGTATCGCGGGGTCTACAATGAGCAGTTCTTC
TRBV28	.	.	TRBJ2-5	CASSLDLGGRETQYF	TGTGCCAGCAGTTTGGATTTGGGGGGGCGGGAGACCCAGTACTTC
TRBV6-5	.	.	TRBJ1-1	CASDSGTEAFF	TGTGCCAGCGACTCCGGGACTGAAGCTTTCTTT
TRBV5-5	TRBD2	.	TRBJ2-2	CASSYRGGADTGELFF	TGTGCCAGCAGCTATCGCGGGGGGGCGGACACCGGGGAGCTGTTTTTT
TRBV6-6	.	.	TRBJ2-2	CASTELRGSNTGELFF	TGTGCCAGCACCGAACTCAGGGGCTCGAACACCGGGGAGCTGTTTTTT
TRBV10-3	.	.	TRBJ1-4	CAISEGPGTNEKLFF	TGTGCCATCAGTGAAGGGCCCGGGACTAATGAAAAACTGTTTTTT
TRBV7-2	.	.	TRBJ2-7	CASSQPPRNYEQYF	TGTGCCAGCAGCCAACCCCCCCGTAACTACGAGCAGTACTTC
TRBV25-1	.	.	TRBJ1-2	CASSGHRESSGYTF	TGTGCCAGCAGTGGACACAGGGAGTCCAGTGGCTACACCTTC
TRBV14	.	.	TRBJ2-1	CASSQDALTYNEQFF	TGTGCCAGCAGCCAAGACGCTCTGACCTACAATGAGCAGTTCTTC
TRBV2	TRBD1	.	TRBJ2-5	CASTMGQGHETQYF	TGTGCCAGCACTATGGGACAGGGTCACGAGACCCAGTACTTC
TRBV6-6	TRBD1	medium-sized	TRBJ1-5	CASSSPGQQQHQPQHF	TGTGCCAGCAGTTCCCCGGGACAGCAACAACATCAGCCCCAGCATTTT
TRBV28	.	.	TRBJ2-4	CASRHRDPDKNIQYF	TGTGCCAGCAGGCACAGGGATCCGGACAAAAACATTCAGTACTTC
TRBV5-1	TRBD1	.	TRBJ2-1	CASSRDRGGLHHEQFF	TGCGCCAGCAGCAGAGACAGGGGTGGACTACACCATGAGCAGTTCTTC
TRBV28	TRBD2	once	TRBJ2-1	CASSSHGLAGGNEQFF	TGTGCCAGCAGTTCCCATGGACTAGCCGGGGGGAATGAGCAGTTCTTC